The present TCR beta chain was sequenced within a study of post-analysis software for immune sequencing data. Built from TCR beta cDNA, the libraries had unique molecular identifiers in them. Using its own MiXCR run on the PCR reads, TCRdb lists one record per CDR3 protein. The data hold 160,000 or so distinct CDR3 sequences, with under 40% observed a single time. Trimming took 3 bases from V and 2 from J; bases not matched to a gene: 4. This CDR3 comprises 15 residues. Germline V gene sequence: CDR1 MNHEY, CDR2 SVGAGI. V and J are TRBV6-5 and TRBJ2-7; 10 bases are a match to TRBD1. The input for sequencing was blood, taken after autologous hematopoietic stem cell transplantation. This receptor was taken from a girl between 5 and 17 years old with multiple sclerosis. Written as DNA, the CDR3 is TGTGCCAGCAGTTATAGAGGACAGGGGGCCTACGAGCAGTACTTC. Encoded protein: CASSYRGQGAYEQYF.